This T cell receptor (beta chain) was sequenced during a study of T cell responses to AZD1222 COVID-19 vaccine. Study-level findings and limits: Sampling that yielded the repertoires occurred only after the peak T cell response. Vaccine-associated CD4 TCRs ranged over spike, dominating at 160-218 and 743-854.

CDR3 length: 15 amino acids. V was clipped by 4 bases and J by 4 bases; unmatched bases: 5. From germline, CDR1 is SGDLS and CDR2 YYNGEE. TCRdb keeps only in-frame clones here, not all; method: immunoSEQ multiplex PCR. The sample consists of some 100,000 clones, 92% of them appearing once. With respect to this clone: Its antigen remains unknown.

The chain joins TRBV9 to TRBJ2-5; 12 bases agree with TRBD1. This clonotype was obtained from an adult who received the AZD1222 COVID-19 vaccine. Sequencing used peripheral blood, obtained 28 days after the second AZD1222 dose. The CDR3 DNA reads as TGTGCCAGCAGCATGGGACAGGGGGCCGGAGAGACCCAGTACTTC. It yields the protein CASSMGQGAGETQYF.